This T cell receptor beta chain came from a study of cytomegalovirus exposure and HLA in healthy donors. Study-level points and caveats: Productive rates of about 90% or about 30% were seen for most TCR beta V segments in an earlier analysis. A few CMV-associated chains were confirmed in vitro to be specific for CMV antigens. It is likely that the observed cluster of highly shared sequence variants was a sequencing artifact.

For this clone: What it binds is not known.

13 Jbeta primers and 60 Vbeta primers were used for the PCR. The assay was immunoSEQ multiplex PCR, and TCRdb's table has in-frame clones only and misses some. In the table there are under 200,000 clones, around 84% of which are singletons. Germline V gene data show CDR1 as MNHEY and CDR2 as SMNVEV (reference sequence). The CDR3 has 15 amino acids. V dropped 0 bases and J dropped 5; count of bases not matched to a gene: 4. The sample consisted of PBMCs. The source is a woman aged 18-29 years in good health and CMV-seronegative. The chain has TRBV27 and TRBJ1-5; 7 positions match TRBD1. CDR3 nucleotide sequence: TGTGCCAGCAGTTTATCCGGGACAGCCCATCAGCCCCAGCATTTT. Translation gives CASSLSGTAHQPQHF.